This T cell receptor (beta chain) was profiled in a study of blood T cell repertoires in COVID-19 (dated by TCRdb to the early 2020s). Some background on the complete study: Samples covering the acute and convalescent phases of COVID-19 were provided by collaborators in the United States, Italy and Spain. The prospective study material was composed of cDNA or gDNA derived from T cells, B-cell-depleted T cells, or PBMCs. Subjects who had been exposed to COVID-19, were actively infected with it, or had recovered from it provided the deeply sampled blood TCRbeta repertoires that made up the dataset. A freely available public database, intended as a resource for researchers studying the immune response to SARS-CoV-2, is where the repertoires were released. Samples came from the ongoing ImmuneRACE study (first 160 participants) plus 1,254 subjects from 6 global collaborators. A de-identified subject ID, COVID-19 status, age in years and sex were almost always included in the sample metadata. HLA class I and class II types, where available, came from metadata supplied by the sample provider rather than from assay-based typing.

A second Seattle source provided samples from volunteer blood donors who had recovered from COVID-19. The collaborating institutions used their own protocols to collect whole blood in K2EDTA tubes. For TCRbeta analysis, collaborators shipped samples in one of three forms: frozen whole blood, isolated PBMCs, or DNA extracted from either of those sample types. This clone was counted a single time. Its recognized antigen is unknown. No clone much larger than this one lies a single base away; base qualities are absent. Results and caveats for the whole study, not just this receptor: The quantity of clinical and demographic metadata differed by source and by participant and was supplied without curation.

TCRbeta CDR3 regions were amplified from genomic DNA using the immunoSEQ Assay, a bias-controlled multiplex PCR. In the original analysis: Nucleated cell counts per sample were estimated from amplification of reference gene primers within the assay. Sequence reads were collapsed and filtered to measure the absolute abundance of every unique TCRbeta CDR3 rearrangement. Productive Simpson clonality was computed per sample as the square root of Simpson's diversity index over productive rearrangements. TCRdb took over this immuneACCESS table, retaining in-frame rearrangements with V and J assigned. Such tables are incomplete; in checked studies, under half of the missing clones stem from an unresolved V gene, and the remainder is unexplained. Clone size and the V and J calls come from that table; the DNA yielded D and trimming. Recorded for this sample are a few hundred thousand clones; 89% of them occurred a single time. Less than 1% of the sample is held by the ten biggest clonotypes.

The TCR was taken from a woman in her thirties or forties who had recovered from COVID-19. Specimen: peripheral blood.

Read as DNA, the sequence is TGTGCCAGCGGCTATTATCTAACAGGGGCAGATACGCAGTATTTT. This is translated as CASGYYLTGADTQYF. The rearrangement combines TRBV3-1 (or the pseudogene TRBV3-2) with TRBJ2-3, with 7 bases in between that match TRBD1. Inclusive of the bounding cysteine and phenylalanine, the CDR3 is 15 residues long. Solely the CDR3 DNA is kept, with 45 bases framed from the first base. After removal of 8 bases from V and 4 bases from J, the junction retains 12 bases not matched to a gene. CDR1 and CDR2 were assigned from the germline V gene (reference sequence) as LGHDT and YNNKEL.